The T cell receptor beta chain under discussion was sequenced for a study of PD-1 blockade in classical Hodgkin lymphoma. Whole-study findings and limits: What caused the repertoire differences, perhaps disease activity or prior therapy, remains undefined. Relative to healthy donors, newly diagnosed patients reportedly had lower baseline TCR diversity, which was reported as lower still in relapsed/refractory patients.

Trimming took off 4 bases at V and 1 base at J, with 17 bases between the two ends. The CDR3 consists of 16 residues. Germline CDR1 reads SEHNR; CDR2 reads FQNEAQ (reference sequence). Data came from immunoSEQ multiplex PCR; TCRdb stores just in-frame clones and leaves some out. The sample yields over 9,500 clones, roughly 85% seen once. Note on this clone: The antigen is undetermined.

Time point denoted: cycle 4 day 1 (C4D1), after 6 weeks of nivolumab. There was relapse after autologous stem cell transplantation in every patient, and there was variation in brentuximab vedotin exposure. Progressive disease, partial response or complete response was each patient's best response. This rearrangement joins TRBV7-9 to TRBJ2-7, with D unclear. The sequence came from a human donor with classical Hodgkin lymphoma. The sequenced sample was peripheral blood mononuclear cells (PBMCs), obtained before the fourth cycle of nivolumab. Written as DNA, the CDR3 is TGTGCCAGCAGCTCCTATAGGGTTGGGCAATCCTACGAGCAGTACTTC. Its protein product is CASSSYRVGQSYEQYF. The full variable domain, in which reference TRBV7-9 and TRBJ2-7 provide the parts outside the CDR3, is DTGVSQNPRHKITKRGQNVTFRCDPISEHNRLYWYRQTLGQGPEFLTYFQNEAQLEKSRLLSDRFSAERPKGSFSTLEIQRTEQGDSAMYLCASSSYRVGQSYEQYFGPGTRLTVT.